Listed below are T cell receptor beta chains from one sample, sequenced in a study of blood T cell repertoires in COVID-19. Repertoires were generated with immunoSEQ multiplex PCR, while TCRdb's copy carries only in-frame clones and drops some. The table lists 390,000 or so clones, about 90% of them singletons. Sequenced input: peripheral blood. All receptors derive from a woman aged 25 to 39 with COVID-19, enrolled during active disease. The CDR3 runs from the conserved cysteine through the conserved F or W. A D gene is named only where the DNA matches it firmly. Clone size is given for some rows only: seen once, a few or many times, or a class if the clone is expanded.

v_call	clone_size	d_call	cdr3_length	j_call	cdr3_aa	cdr3_nt
TRBV6-5	.	TRBD2	15	TRBJ2-5	CASRWTSGGQETQYF	TGTGCCAGCAGATGGACTAGCGGGGGGCAAGAGACCCAGTACTTC
TRBV12-1	.	.	20	TRBJ2-3	CASSSPGLAGAVGGTDTQYF	TGTGCCAGCAGCTCACCGGGACTAGCGGGAGCCGTCGGGGGTACAGATACGCAGTATTTT
TRBV11-3	.	.	14	TRBJ2-3	CASSSDQSTDTQYF	TGTGCCAGCAGCTCAGACCAAAGCACAGATACGCAGTATTTT
TRBV6-1	.	TRBD2	16	TRBJ2-2	CASSDGTSGRPGELFF	TGTGCCAGCAGTGATGGGACTAGCGGGAGGCCCGGGGAGCTGTTTTTT
TRBV5-1	once	TRBD1	14	TRBJ1-1	CASSTGGLNTEAFF	TGCGCCAGCAGCACAGGGGGACTGAACACTGAAGCTTTCTTT
TRBV10-3	.	TRBD2	16	TRBJ2-1	CAISTPGLAGYNEQFF	TGTGCCATCTCAACGCCGGGACTAGCGGGGTACAATGAGCAGTTCTTC
TRBV12-3/TRBV12-4	.	TRBD2	13	TRBJ2-1	CASQSGSMGEQFF	TGTGCCAGCCAGAGCGGGAGTATGGGTGAGCAGTTCTTC
TRBV11-2	.	.	16	TRBJ1-4	CASSLESAGVNEKLFF	TGTGCCAGCAGCTTAGAGTCTGCAGGGGTGAATGAAAAACTGTTTTTT
TRBV3-1/TRBV3-2	.	.	16	TRBJ1-3	CASSHLTLSSGNTIYF	TGTGCCAGCAGCCACCTGACACTTTCCTCTGGAAACACCATATATTTT
TRBV9	.	TRBD2	16	TRBJ2-2	CASSPMGGTVTGELFF	TGTGCCAGCAGTCCGATGGGGGGGACGGTAACCGGGGAGCTGTTTTTT
TRBV19	once	TRBD1	16	TRBJ1-5	CASSVTGTGGFGPQHF	TGTGCCAGTAGTGTCACCGGGACAGGGGGTTTCGGGCCCCAGCATTTT
TRBV6-5	.	TRBD2	15	TRBJ2-1	CASSFTSGRYNEQFF	TGTGCCAGCAGCTTCACTAGCGGGAGGTACAATGAGCAGTTCTTC
TRBV27	once	TRBD2	18	TRBJ2-7	CASSLGAGGPSFPYEQYF	TGTGCCAGCAGTTTGGGAGCGGGAGGGCCAAGTTTTCCGTACGAGCAGTACTTC
TRBV27	.	.	13	TRBJ2-3	CASRGGHTDTQYF	TGTGCCAGCAGAGGGGGACACACAGATACGCAGTATTTT
TRBV5-1	once	.	14	TRBJ2-2	CASSPPTGTGELFF	TGCGCCAGCAGCCCCCCCACAGGGACCGGGGAGCTGTTTTTT
TRBV9	.	.	15	TRBJ1-6	CASSVGGSYNSPLHF	TGTGCCAGCAGCGTCGGGGGCTCCTATAATTCACCCCTCCACTTT
TRBV7-9	.	.	12	TRBJ1-2	CASSLHNYGYTF	TGTGCCAGCAGCTTACATAACTATGGCTACACCTTC
TRBV9	.	TRBD1	15	TRBJ2-1	CASSAQGVKGNEQFF	TGTGCCAGCAGCGCCCAGGGGGTTAAGGGAAATGAGCAGTTCTTC
TRBV28	.	.	12	TRBJ1-2	CASSSGNYGYTF	TGTGCCAGCAGTTCAGGGAACTATGGCTACACCTTC
TRBV6-5	.	TRBD2	15	TRBJ2-3	CASSRSGTSFGTQYF	TGTGCCAGCAGCCGATCCGGGACTAGCTTCGGTACGCAGTATTTT
TRBV9	.	TRBD2	15	TRBJ2-7	CASSVDGAGGDEQYF	TGTGCCAGCAGCGTAGATGGGGCGGGGGGCGACGAGCAGTACTTC
TRBV2	.	.	14	TRBJ1-6	CASMRWGASSPLHF	TGTGCCAGCATGCGCTGGGGCGCGAGTTCACCCCTCCACTTT
TRBV4-1	.	TRBD2	17	TRBJ2-3	CASSQIPAGTPTDTQYF	TGCGCCAGCAGCCAGATTCCAGCGGGGACCCCCACAGATACGCAGTATTTT
TRBV5-4	.	.	13	TRBJ2-3	CASSTTSTDTQYF	TGTGCCAGCAGCACGACTAGCACAGATACGCAGTATTTT
TRBV7-2	.	TRBD1	15	TRBJ2-1	CASTIGDRGVNEQFF	TGTGCCAGCACCATTGGGGACAGGGGGGTCAATGAGCAGTTCTTC
TRBV29-1	.	TRBD1	13	TRBJ2-7	CSVTGQGTHEQYF	TGCAGCGTTACGGGACAGGGGACCCACGAGCAGTACTTC
TRBV7-2	.	TRBD1	16	TRBJ2-7	CASSLYPGTASYEQYF	TGTGCCAGCAGCTTATACCCCGGGACAGCCTCCTACGAGCAGTACTTC
TRBV11-3	once	TRBD2	15	TRBJ2-1	CASSPKGLAGAEQFF	TGTGCCAGCAGCCCCAAGGGACTAGCGGGAGCTGAGCAGTTCTTC
TRBV16	.	TRBD2	14	TRBJ2-7	CASSQSAGGGEQYF	TGTGCCAGCAGCCAATCTGCGGGGGGTGGCGAGCAGTACTTC
TRBV10-3	.	.	12	TRBJ1-2	CAISETGYGYTF	TGTGCCATCAGTGAGACAGGGTATGGCTACACCTTC
TRBV9	once	.	15	TRBJ2-5	CASSVGVQGGETQYF	TGTGCCAGCAGCGTAGGTGTCCAGGGAGGAGAGACCCAGTACTTC
TRBV5-5	.	TRBD2	16	TRBJ2-1	CASSYRTSGSYNEQFF	TGTGCCAGCAGCTATCGGACTAGCGGGTCTTACAATGAGCAGTTCTTC
TRBV19	.	.	13	TRBJ2-7	CASSSTGTYEQYF	TGTGCCAGTAGTTCGACGGGTACCTACGAGCAGTACTTC
TRBV6-6	.	.	15	TRBJ1-4	CASSYSLDDNEKLFF	TGTGCCAGCAGTTACTCTCTAGATGATAATGAAAAACTGTTTTTT
TRBV7-2	.	.	14	TRBJ2-2	CASIPRVSTGELFF	TGTGCCAGCATCCCACGGGTCTCAACCGGGGAGCTGTTTTTT
TRBV28	.	.	14	TRBJ2-1	CASSFGTFPGEQFF	TGTGCCAGCAGTTTCGGCACCTTCCCGGGTGAGCAGTTCTTC
TRBV5-1	.	TRBD1	14	TRBJ1-5	CASSFGDRGQPQHF	TGCGCCAGCAGCTTTGGAGACAGGGGTCAGCCCCAGCATTTT
TRBV5-6	.	.	15	TRBJ2-1	CASSRLRGSYNEQFF	TGTGCCAGCAGCCGGCTTCGGGGGTCCTACAATGAGCAGTTCTTC
TRBV6-1	.	.	13	TRBJ2-5	CASSEGGSRTQYF	TGTGCCAGCAGTGAAGGAGGGTCGCGGACCCAGTACTTC
TRBV3-1/TRBV3-2	.	.	15	TRBJ2-3	CASSQVTGFTDTQYF	TGTGCCAGCAGCCAAGTGACGGGATTCACAGATACGCAGTATTTT
TRBV25-1	.	.	12	TRBJ1-5	CASKGGNQPQHF	TGTGCCAGCAAAGGGGGTAACCAGCCCCAGCATTTT
TRBV7-2	once	TRBD1	14	TRBJ1-1	CASSLTGGDTEAFF	TGTGCCAGCAGCTTGACAGGGGGCGACACTGAAGCTTTCTTT
TRBV27	.	TRBD2	17	TRBJ2-3	CASSYTRTSGIVDTQYF	TGTGCCAGCAGCTACACCCGGACTAGCGGGATAGTAGATACGCAGTATTTT
TRBV5-1	.	TRBD2	15	TRBJ2-1	CASSLELAGINEQFF	TGCGCCAGCAGCTTGGAGCTAGCGGGAATCAATGAGCAGTTCTTC
TRBV6-5	.	TRBD1	13	TRBJ2-7	CASSSRDSGEQYF	TGTGCCAGCAGTTCCCGGGACAGCGGCGAGCAGTACTTC
TRBV9	.	.	15	TRBJ1-3	CASSPGFNLGNTIYF	TGTGCCAGCAGCCCCGGTTTCAATCTTGGAAACACCATATATTTT
TRBV19	.	TRBD1	15	TRBJ1-5	CASSTTGTGGQPQHF	TGTGCCAGTAGTACAACCGGGACAGGTGGTCAGCCCCAGCATTTT
TRBV2	.	.	14	TRBJ2-5	CASTRGSLQETQYF	TGTGCCAGCACCCGAGGGTCCTTGCAAGAGACCCAGTACTTC
TRBV2	.	TRBD1	15	TRBJ2-3	CASSRDRGGGDTQYF	TGTGCCAGCAGCCGGGACAGGGGCGGAGGGGATACGCAGTATTTT
TRBV11-1	.	TRBD2	14	TRBJ2-1	CASSPFLAGDEQFF	TGTGCCAGCAGCCCATTTCTAGCGGGAGATGAGCAGTTCTTC